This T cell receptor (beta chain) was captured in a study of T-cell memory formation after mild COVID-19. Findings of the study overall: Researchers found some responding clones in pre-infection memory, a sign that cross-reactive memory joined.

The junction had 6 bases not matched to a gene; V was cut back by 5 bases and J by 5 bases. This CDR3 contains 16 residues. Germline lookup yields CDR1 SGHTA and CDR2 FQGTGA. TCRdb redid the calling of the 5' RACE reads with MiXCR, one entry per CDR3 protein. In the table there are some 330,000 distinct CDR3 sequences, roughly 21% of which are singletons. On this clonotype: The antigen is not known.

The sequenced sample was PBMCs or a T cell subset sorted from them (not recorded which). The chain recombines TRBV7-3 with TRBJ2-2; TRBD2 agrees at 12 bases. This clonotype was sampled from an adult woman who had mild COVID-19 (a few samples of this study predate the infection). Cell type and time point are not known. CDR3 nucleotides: TGTGCCAGCAGCCAGGGACTAGCGGGTGGTACCGGGGAGCTGTTTTTT. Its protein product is CASSQGLAGGTGELFF.